This TCR beta chain was sequenced in a study of cytomegalovirus exposure and HLA in healthy donors. Findings of the study overall: Evidence from a later analysis indicated that most CMV-associated TCR beta chains looked HLA-restricted.

This clone turned up a few times. What it binds is not known. This PCR relied on a set of 60 Vbeta primers and 13 Jbeta primers. Profiling relied on immunoSEQ multiplex PCR, and the TCRdb table lists in-frame clones only, not all of them. The sample has about 89,000 clones; about 60% are singletons. Per germline, CDR1 MNHEY and CDR2 SMNVEV (reference sequence). The CDR3 is made up of 14 amino acids. J was trimmed by 7 bases and V by 2 bases; bases with no gene match: 4. This receptor was identified in a woman aged 30 to 39 in good health and CMV-seronegative. This sequence joins TRBV27 and TRBJ1-5; 8 bases are a match to TRBD1. Sequenced: PBMCs. The CDR3 sequence is CASSLVYRGQPQHF. The DNA for the CDR3 is TGTGCCAGCAGTTTAGTCTACAGGGGGCAGCCCCAGCATTTT.